This T cell receptor beta chain derives from a study of human T cells and chemical hapten exposure. Study-wide results and limits: DPC sensitization produced no change in TCRs with frequency above 1 in 1000.

The time point denotes: healthy volunteer bleed at 2 weeks. Someone pulled total RNA out of unfractionated whole blood. The CDR3 totals 19 residues. V was shortened by 4 bases and J by 0 bases, with 22 bases between the two germline ends. Germline values: CDR1 SGDLS, CDR2 YYNGEE. Of note for this clonotype: The target antigen is unknown.

The library gave individual cDNA molecules unique molecular identifiers. Source study methods: Samples had a median of approximately 89,000 TCRs, ranging roughly 23,224 to 690,600. TCRdb passed the RACE reads through MiXCR, listing each CDR3 protein once. TCRdb, not the authors, supplied the V and J calls. The repertoire has 35,000 to 50,000 distinct CDR3 sequences, over 3.5% of them found once; the top ten carry about 1.5%. This receptor was obtained from a female donor in good health. Some clones in this sample may be carry-over from other donors' samples. The sequenced sample was whole blood. This chain links TRBV9 with TRBJ1-4; D unresolved. CDR3 bases: TGTGCCAGCAGCCCTACAGTGAGCGCTGCAACGACAACTAATGAAAAACTGTTTTTT. Its protein is CASSPTVSAATTTNEKLFF. The full variable domain, completed using reference TRBV9 and TRBJ1-4, is DSGVTQTPKHLITATGQRVTLRCSPRSGDLSVYWYQQSLDQGLQFLIQYYNGEERAKGNILERFSAQQFPDLHSELNLSSLELGDSALYFCASSPTVSAATTTNEKLFFGSGTQLSVL.